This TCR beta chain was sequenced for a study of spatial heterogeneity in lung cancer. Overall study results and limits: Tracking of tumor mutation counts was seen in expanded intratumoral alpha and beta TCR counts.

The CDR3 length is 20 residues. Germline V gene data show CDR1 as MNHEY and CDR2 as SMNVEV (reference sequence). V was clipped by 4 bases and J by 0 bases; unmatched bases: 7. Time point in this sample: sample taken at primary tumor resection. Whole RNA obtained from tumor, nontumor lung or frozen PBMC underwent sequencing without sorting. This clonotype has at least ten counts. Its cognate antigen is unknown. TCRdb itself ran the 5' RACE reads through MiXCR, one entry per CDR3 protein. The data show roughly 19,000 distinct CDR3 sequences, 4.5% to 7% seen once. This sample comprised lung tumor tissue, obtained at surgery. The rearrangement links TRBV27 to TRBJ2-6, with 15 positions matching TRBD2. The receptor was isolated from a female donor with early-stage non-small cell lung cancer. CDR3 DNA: TGTGCCAGCAGTTATGCGGGACTAGCGGGAGGCGGCTCTGGGGCCAACGTCCTGACTTTC. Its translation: CASSYAGLAGGGSGANVLTF.